There are many counts of the clone carrying this T cell receptor beta chain. Its antigen is currently unknown. The source of the sample is a study of Graves' ophthalmopathy and Graves' hyperthyroidism. Regarding the study as a whole: A model built from 13 signatures distinguished ophthalmopathy from stable hyperthyroidism with 87.88% sensitivity and about 80% specificity. The blood repertoire also included most expanded thyroid clonotypes above 0.001 frequency. At 60% to 71% sensitivity and approximately 72% specificity, the model predicted progression of the ophthalmopathy.

Amplification from RNA transcripts yielded the TCR beta CDR3 regions. RT-PCR in the first round used HTBI primers; a second-round multiplex PCR followed. Each CDR3 protein is one row after TCRdb ran MiXCR on the multiplex PCR reads. The sample carries a few hundred thousand distinct CDR3 sequences, about 17% recorded once. This sequence was found in an adult man with Graves' ophthalmopathy. The specimen sequenced was peripheral blood.

As DNA, the CDR3 is TGTGCCAGCAGCACGACCGTCGTGGAGACCCAGTACTTC. Protein sequence: CASSTTVVETQYF. The chain has TRBV13 and TRBJ2-5; D not certain. Trimming took 5 bases from V and 5 from J, leaving 12 bases between them. Germline V gene data show CDR1 as PRHDT and CDR2 as FYEKMQ (reference sequence). The CDR3 contains 13 residues.